The T cell receptor beta chain under discussion was sequenced for a study of CD8 T cells in Susac syndrome. Random hexamers primed reverse transcription of roughly 0.45 to 1 ug RNA. TCRdb fed the immunoSEQ multiplex PCR reads into MiXCR, producing one record per CDR3 protein. The sample has roughly 130,000 distinct CDR3 sequences, roughly 95% seen once. The CDR3 is 13 amino acids. Germline assignment: CDR1 DFQATT and CDR2 SNEGSKA (reference sequence). With 5 bases clipped from V and 7 bases from J, the junction kept 6 bases outside the gene matches. TCR beta from blood CD8+ and CD4+ T cells was sequenced.

V is TRBV20-1 and J is TRBJ2-1, with TRBD1 identical over 9 bases. This clonotype originated in a human donor with multiple sclerosis. The specimen was CD4+ T cells from PBMCs. In nucleotides, the CDR3 is TGCAGTGCTGGCGGGACAGGGCGGAATGAGCAGTTCTTC. Encoded protein: CSAGGTGRNEQFF.